This TCR beta chain was retrieved from a study of OX40 agonist ivuxolimab in advanced cancers. Study background: At doses from 0.01 to 10 mg/kg, patients were given intravenous ivuxolimab every 2 weeks. Dose-escalation patients suffered from hepatocellular carcinoma, melanoma, renal cell or head and neck cancer. Enrollees could have had prior anti-PD-1, anti-PD-L1 or anti-CTLA-4 therapy, which roughly 40% had received. Partial responses occurred in Three dose-escalation patients, one with hepatocellular carcinoma and two with cutaneous melanoma.

V lost 5 bases, J lost 2 bases, and 19 bases stayed unmatched. Germline V CDR1 and CDR2: SGHVS, FQNEAQ. This CDR3 comprises 19 residues. Sequenced by immunoSEQ multiplex PCR; TCRdb stores in-frame clones only, minus some. The sample includes tens of thousands of clones, roughly four fifths seen only once; the top ten take about 30%. This specimen consisted of CD4+ or CD8+ T cells sorted from blood, obtained in a trial of the OX40 agonist ivuxolimab. This rearrangement joins TRBV7-8 to TRBJ2-5, with TRBD2 matching over 8 bases. The clonotype was recovered from an adult with an advanced solid tumor such as melanoma, head and neck, liver or kidney cancer. The CDR3 DNA sequence: TGTGCCAGCAGCCCGGAATCCTTATTACTTGCGGGGGGACAAGAGACCCAGTACTTC. Its protein is CASSPESLLLAGGQETQYF.